One and the same sample provided the 15 T cell receptor beta chains below, sequenced in a study of OX40 agonist ivuxolimab in advanced cancers. TCRdb's copy holds only in-frame clones and misses some; the assay was immunoSEQ multiplex PCR. The sample comprises 11,000 to 15,000 clones, roughly 90% of which are singletons, and 67% rests with the top ten. Sequenced here: CD4+ or CD8+ T cells sorted from blood, sampled in a trial of the OX40 agonist ivuxolimab. All receptors derive from an adult with an advanced solid tumor such as melanoma, head and neck, liver or kidney cancer.

The chain carries TRBV29-1 and TRBJ2-2; D uncertain. The V and J ends lost 3 bases and 8 bases respectively, with 10 bases between them. The CDR3 spans 12 residues. Germline values: CDR1 SQVTM, CDR2 ANQGSEA. DNA for the CDR3: TGCAGCGTTGATTTCTCTCCGGGGGAGCTGTTTTTT. Its protein is CSVDFSPGELFF.

The CDR3 loop is CASSLVDYEQYF. In DNA, the CDR3 is TGTGCCAGCAGCTTAGTCGACTACGAGCAGTACTTC. This chain uses TRBV7-6 with TRBJ2-7; D gene ambiguous. Trimming removed 1 base from V and 3 bases from J, with 4 bases in between. In germline, CDR1 is SGHVS, CDR2 FNYEAQ. The CDR3 extends over 12 amino acids.

This chain joins TRBV27 and TRBJ2-1, with D perhaps TRBD1 (5 bases). CDR1 MNHEY and CDR2 SMNVEV come from the germline V gene (reference sequence). The CDR3 runs 16 residues. V was cut by 3 bases and J by 1 base, with 13 bases left in between. In DNA form, the CDR3 reads TGTGCCAGCAGTTTCCAGGGTGGATGGTCCTACAATGAGCAGTTCTTC. Translation gives CASSFQGGWSYNEQFF.

The rearrangement joins TRBV10-3 to TRBJ2-7; D is possibly TRBD2 (5 bases). Trimming removed 0 bases from V and 3 bases from J, with 9 bases in between. Germline V gives CDR1 ENHRY, CDR2 SYGVKD. The CDR3 is 14 amino acids. The CDR3 loop is CAISESRTLYEQYF. In nucleotides, the CDR3 is TGTGCCATCAGTGAGTCGAGGACTCTCTACGAGCAGTACTTC.

This chain joins TRBV4-1 and TRBJ1-4; a possible D gene is TRBD1 (5 bases). The CDR3 totals 16 residues. Germline V gene data show CDR1 as MGHRA and CDR2 as YSYEKL. V was cut by 4 bases and J by 8 bases, with 20 bases left in between. CDR3 in amino acids: CASSPPFGGGEEKLFF. CDR3 coding DNA: TGCGCCAGCAGCCCTCCCTTCGGGGGTGGTGAGGAAAAACTGTTTTTT.

V gene TRBV19 combines with J gene TRBJ2-1, with 7 bases lining up with TRBD1. J gave up 7 bases and V 9 bases, and 15 bases lay outside the gene matches. CDR3 length: 15 amino acids. Germline loops: CDR1 LNHDA, CDR2 SQIVND (reference sequence). The chain's CDR3 is CASSRTLTGWNEQFF. For the CDR3, the DNA is TGTGCCAGCAGTCGGACACTGACAGGGTGGAATGAGCAGTTCTTC.

CDR3 sequence (DNA): TGCGCCAGCAGCTACCACTCGGGTGGCAATCAGCCCCAGCATTTT. Its protein product is CASSYHSGGNQPQHF. V gene TRBV4-1 combines with J gene TRBJ1-5; D is undetermined. This CDR3 region has 15 residues. Per the germline V gene, CDR1 is MGHRA and CDR2 is YSYEKL. V lost 5 bases and J 2 bases, leaving 13 bases between the germline ends.

The chain recombines TRBV10-3 with TRBJ2-2, with D tentatively TRBD2 (6 bases). The CDR3 spans 14 residues. V was pared by 5 bases and J by 3 bases, with 10 bases between. Germline V CDR1 and CDR2: ENHRY, SYGVKD. This chain's CDR3 is CAISPREYTGELFF. CDR3 nucleotides: TGTGCCATCAGTCCCCGGGAGTACACCGGGGAGCTGTTTTTT.

The DNA for the CDR3 is TGTGCCAGCAGCGTCGGACCCTACGAGCAGTACTTC. It yields the protein CASSVGPYEQYF. The rearrangement links TRBV7-3 to TRBJ2-7; D uncertain. Germline lookup yields CDR1 SGHTA and CDR2 FQGTGA. There are 12 residues in the CDR3. The ends were cut back, 5 bases at V and 2 bases at J, with 7 bases in the middle.

This clone was observed once. The chain links TRBV7-3 to TRBJ2-3, with no clear D. CDR1 SGHTA and CDR2 FQGTGA come from the germline V gene. Deletions cut 3 bases from V and 0 bases from J, with 4 bases between. The CDR3 covers 13 residues. CDR3 sequence: CASSFPSTDTQYF. The CDR3 coding sequence is TGTGCCAGCAGCTTTCCTAGCACAGATACGCAGTATTTT.

V usage is TRBV7-7 and J usage is TRBJ2-6; D gene uncertain. The V end was cut by 4 bases, the J end by 5 bases, with 21 bases between. There are 18 residues in the CDR3. The germline V gene encodes CDR1 SSHAT and CDR2 FNYEAQ (reference sequence). The CDR3, as DNA: TGTGCCAGCAGCTGCGTGAGTATGCCACAAAGTCGGGCCAACGTCCTGACTTTC. It translates to CASSCVSMPQSRANVLTF.

The chain uses TRBV7-8 and TRBJ2-7, with no clear D. V dropped 1 base and J dropped 6 bases, with 10 bases sitting between them. The CDR3 length is 13 residues. From germline, CDR1 is SGHVS and CDR2 FQNEAQ. The CDR3 protein is CASSLESSIEQYF. In DNA, the CDR3 is TGTGCCAGCAGCTTAGAATCTAGTATCGAGCAGTACTTC.

The chain links TRBV25-1 to TRBJ2-7; 8 bases are a match to TRBD1. Germline CDR1 and CDR2: MGHDK and SYGVNS. Trimming cost V 8 bases and J 1 base; bases outside gene matches: 7. The CDR3 contains 14 residues. The chain's CDR3 is CASSSRDRSYEQYF. In nucleotides, the CDR3 is TGTGCCAGCTCGTCCCGGGACAGGTCCTACGAGCAGTACTTC.

The rearrangement uses TRBV11-3 and TRBJ2-7; no firm D call. Trimming shortened V by 5 bases and J by 4 bases, and 18 bases separated the two germline ends. The CDR3 is 15 amino acids. Germline V lookup: CDR1 SGHNT, CDR2 YENEEA. The CDR3 protein is CASSSHRAPQYEQYF. CDR3 coding DNA: TGTGCCAGCAGCAGTCACCGGGCCCCACAGTACGAGCAGTACTTC.

The chain uses TRBV9 and TRBJ2-2, with D possibly TRBD2 on 6 matching bases. Trimming left V 9 bases short and J 4 bases short, with 16 bases between. The CDR3 contains 14 residues. Germline CDR1 is SGDLS and CDR2 is YYNGEE. The CDR3 region is CATKSGLGTGELFF. The CDR3 DNA follows: TGTGCCACGAAAAGCGGGTTGGGCACCGGGGAGCTGTTTTTT.